The clone carrying this T cell receptor (beta chain) was found many times. The antigen is undetermined. The data stem from a study of read filtering for tumor transcriptome and immune sequencing. Across the whole study: RNA-seq yielded only about 75 to 1,300 TCR reads, IR-seq about 4.05 to 10.27 million. General observations from the study: Compared with RNA-seq, IR-seq gave much higher clonotype depth and reliability.

The CDR3 is 14 amino acids. The germline V and J ends were trimmed by 4 bases and 5 bases, with 14 bases remaining between them. Germline values: CDR1 MDHEN, CDR2 SYDVKM. From roughly 400 ng of RNA, a library with molecular barcoded alpha/delta and beta/gamma adaptors was made. TCRdb analysed the reads with MiXCR anew, one entry per CDR3 protein. This table has more than 70,000 distinct CDR3 sequences, 20% to 25% appearing once. At the time of active disease, bone marrow was collected from every patient. The clonotype originates from a donor aged 40 or over with multiple myeloma. The sample consisted of a population of CD138-negative cells sorted from bone marrow. The chain recombines TRBV28 with TRBJ1-1; TRBD1 might be the D (6 bases). This chain's CDR3 is CASSYRVPETEAFF. Here the CDR3 DNA reads TGTGCCAGCAGTTACAGGGTTCCAGAGACTGAAGCTTTCTTT.